This is a list of T cell receptor beta chains from one sample in a study of T cells in Graves' hyperthyroidism and ophthalmopathy. TCRdb ran MiXCR on the multiplex PCR reads and lists one entry per CDR3 protein. The sample comprises around 500,000 distinct CDR3 sequences, over 13% of which are singletons, and 15% to 20% rests with the top ten. The sequenced sample was blood. These receptors originate from a woman aged 18 to 35 with Graves' hyperthyroidism. Each CDR3 is given with its conserved first and last residue. A D gene is named only where the DNA matches it firmly. The listing skips clone size in some rows; elsewhere it reads once, few, many or a size class.

v_gene	abundance	j_gene	d_gene	CDR3nt	CDR3aa
TRBV9	.	TRBJ2-7	.	TGTGCCAGCAGCGTGGAGGGGGCGGGTGAGCAGTACTTC	CASSVEGAGEQYF
TRBV6-2/TRBV6-3	many	TRBJ2-1	TRBD2	TGTGCCAGCAGAGCACTACCGGGACTAGCGGGCAATGAGCAGTTCTTC	CASRALPGLAGNEQFF
TRBV3-1	few	TRBJ1-2	TRBD1	TGTGCCAGCAGCCAAGTTTCAGGGGGGTATGGCTACACCTTC	CASSQVSGGYGYTF
TRBV12-3/TRBV12-4	many	TRBJ1-1	.	TGTGCCAGCAGTCCCGAGTGGAACACTGAAGCTTTCTTT	CASSPEWNTEAFF
TRBV6-1	.	TRBJ2-3	.	TGTGCCAGCAGCCGCAAGGGGAGGCGATACACAGATACGCAGTATTTT	CASSRKGRRYTDTQYF
TRBV6-2/TRBV6-3	many	TRBJ1-1	.	TGTGCCAGCAGTCAAGCTTTTGAAGCTTTCTTT	CASSQAFEAFF
TRBV20-1	many	TRBJ1-3	.	TGCAGTGCTAGCTTACTGGGGGGCCTATCCTCTGGAAACACCATATATTTT	CSASLLGGLSSGNTIYF
TRBV18	many	TRBJ1-5	.	TGTGCCAGCTCACCAGAGGGTAACAAGAATCAGCCCCAGCATTTT	CASSPEGNKNQPQHF
TRBV2	many	TRBJ2-1	TRBD2	TGTGCCAGCAGTAGCGGGGACCTTTACAATGAGCAGTTCTTC	CASSSGDLYNEQFF
TRBV7-9	few	TRBJ2-7	.	TGTGCCAGCAGCTTACGTTCGGGGTGGACCTACGAGCAGTACTTC	CASSLRSGWTYEQYF
TRBV19	many	TRBJ1-1	.	TGTGCCAGTAGTATGCTCAGCATGAACACTGAAGCTTTCTTT	CASSMLSMNTEAFF
TRBV29-1	many	TRBJ2-2	.	TGCAGCGTTGGGAAGGTCCGACCCACCGGGGAGCTGTTTTTT	CSVGKVRPTGELFF
TRBV6-2/TRBV6-3	few	TRBJ2-1	.	TGTGCCAGCAGTTACTCGAGTAACTCCTACAATGAGCAGTTCTTC	CASSYSSNSYNEQFF
TRBV11-2	.	TRBJ2-1	.	TGTTCCAGCAGCTTCCCCAATTCCGGTAATGAGCAGTTCTTC	CSSSFPNSGNEQFF
TRBV7-3	.	TRBJ2-5	.	TGTGCCAGCAGCTCGACTAGACCGGGACTCCCTGGGGAGACCCAGTACTTC	CASSSTRPGLPGETQYF
TRBV20-1	few	TRBJ1-1	.	TGCAGTGCTAACCTACAGAGCACTGAAGCTTTCTTT	CSANLQSTEAFF
TRBV9	.	TRBJ2-2	TRBD2	TGTGCCAGCAGTCCTACCCGACTAGCGACTCTTTCCGGGGAGCTGTTTTTT	CASSPTRLATLSGELFF
TRBV6-9	.	TRBJ1-3	.	TGTGCCACCCAACGGGGATTTGGAAACACCATATATTTT	CATQRGFGNTIYF
TRBV5-6	many	TRBJ1-2	.	TGTGCCAGCAGCTTTTGGACAGCCCGTGGCTACACCTTC	CASSFWTARGYTF
TRBV5-1	many	TRBJ1-2	.	TGCGCCAGCAGCCCGTCTTGGGGGCAAGGCTACACCTTC	CASSPSWGQGYTF
TRBV28	.	TRBJ2-3	.	TGTGCCAGCAGGCCCGAGGCGGAACCCCAGCCAGATACGCAGTATTTT	CASRPEAEPQPDTQYF
TRBV29-1	few	TRBJ2-7	.	TGCAGCGTTGAAGACCTACCCTACGAGCAGTACTTC	CSVEDLPYEQYF
TRBV29-1	many	TRBJ1-2	.	TGCAGCGTTGAAGGTCCCGCCGCCTATGGCTACACCTTC	CSVEGPAAYGYTF
TRBV14	many	TRBJ2-1	TRBD2	TGTGCCAGCAGCCCAGGGTTAAAGCGGGAGGTCGTACATGAGCAGTTCTTC	CASSPGLKREVVHEQFF
TRBV29-1	few	TRBJ2-3	.	TGCAGCGTTGAGTTCACAGATACGCAGTATTTT	CSVEFTDTQYF
TRBV7-2	few	TRBJ2-6	TRBD1	TGTGCCAGCAGCCGCTACAGGGGGACAGGGGCCAACGTCCTGACTTTC	CASSRYRGTGANVLTF